The T cell receptor (beta chain) under discussion was sequenced for a study of T-cell reconstitution after alpha-beta-depleted transplantation in children. The V gene end was trimmed by 2 bases and the J gene end by 10 bases; junction bases not matched to a gene: 7. This CDR3 comprises 14 residues. Germline V lookup: CDR1 MDHEN, CDR2 SYDVKM. Findings and caveats of the study: For some patients, TCRbeta diversity was high at day 60 because of recipient T cells and thymic progenitors that survived. By about two months after transplant, alpha-beta T cells reportedly arose from several hundred graft clones that had expanded.

With regard to this clonotype: What it binds is not known.

Construction of the TCRbeta library involved unique molecular identifiers. TCRdb passed the PCR reads through MiXCR, listing each CDR3 protein once. This table has approximately 1,000,000 distinct CDR3 sequences, roughly 29% appearing once. The origin of this receptor is a boy under three years old who had a stem cell transplant for SCID, so the T cells may come from the graft donor. This sequence joins TRBV28 and TRBJ2-1; 8 bases agree with TRBD2. The material sequenced was PBMCs, mostly from graft donor cells, taken 360 days after TCRalphabeta/CD19-depleted stem cell transplant. The CDR3 spells CASSLSGGLSEQFF. CDR3 bases: TGTGCCAGCAGTTTAAGCGGGGGCCTCTCGGAGCAGTTCTTC.